Listed here are 9 T cell receptor beta chains from one sample, sequenced in a study of CD8+ T cells in alopecia areata (dated by TCRdb to about 2018). Library method: the immunoSEQ multiplex PCR assay. RNA was extracted from all samples and reverse transcribed into cDNA, which served as template for TCR sequencing. TCRdb holds this immuneACCESS table with in-frame rearrangements only. Some clones are missing; in checked studies, unresolved V genes explain under half, and the rest has no known cause. The table shows some 4,000 clones here, with no singletons. The top ten clonotypes cover 33% of the sample. Cells from mouse cutaneous lymph nodes were pooled, stained for CD4, CD8alpha, NKG2D, NKG2ACE and other markers, and then sorted on a BD Influx. The sequencing sample was made of CD8+ T cells sorted from a lymph node. All receptors derive from a C3H/HeJ mouse with alopecia areata. The strain's MHC haplotype is H2-k.

This clone was picked up many times. Mouse gene names and germline throughout. The sequence runs out 4 residues before the end of the CDR3; the remainder is reconstructed from the germline J gene. The chain uses TRBV29 and TRBJ1-1; D not certain. This CDR3 has 13 amino acids. Germline CDR1 and CDR2: MSHET and SYDVDS. The germline V and J ends were trimmed by 5 bases and 0 bases, with 7 bases remaining between them. The CDR3 reads CASSLTPNTEVFF. CDR3 DNA, as far as it was read: TGTGCTAGCAGTCTGACACCAAACACA. Drawing the rest from reference TRBV29 and TRBJ1-1, the complete variable domain is DMKVTQMPRYLIKRMGENVLLECGQDMSHETMYWYRQDPGLGLQLIYISYDVDSNSEGDIPKGYRVSRKKREHFSLILDSAKTNQTSVYFCASSLTPNTEVFFGKGTRLTVV.

This clone was seen at least ten times. The genes and germline here are from mouse. With the read ending 4 residues before the CDR3 end, the germline J gene is used to fill in that end. The V gene is TRBV1, the J gene TRBJ2-2, with 9 positions matching TRBD1. The J segment lost 0 bases and the V segment lost 3 bases, leaving 2 bases of the junction unmatched. The CDR3 length is 16 residues. The germline CDR1 and CDR2 sequences are NSQYPW and LRSPGD (reference sequence). CDR3 sequence: CTCSAGTGSNTGQLYF. Incomplete CDR3 DNA: TGCACCTGCAGTGCGGGGACAGGGTCAAACACCGGG.

By proportion, this clone is medium-sized (0.01 to 0.1%). Mouse gene names apply. The sequenced fragment ends 4 residues before the CDR3 boundary, so the rest is inferred from the germline J gene. This rearrangement joins TRBV16 to TRBJ2-1; 11 nucleotides align to TRBD2. The germline V gene has CDR1 SGHSA and CDR2 FRNQAP. This CDR3 contains 17 residues. After removal of 3 bases from V and 0 bases from J, the junction contained 4 bases not matched to a gene. The CDR3 reads CASSLGTGGLNYAEQFF. CDR3 bases read: TGTGCAAGCAGCTTGGGGACTGGGGGCCTTAACTATGCT.

This clone was found many times. The gene names here belong to mouse. Read sequence stops 4 residues before the CDR3 end, and the germline J gene provides the missing end. The chain uses TRBV13-3 and TRBJ2-5; no clear D. CDR3 length: 13 amino acids. Trimming took 5 bases from V and 0 from J, leaving 7 bases between them. The germline gives CDR1 NNHDY, CDR2 SYVADS. Here the CDR3 reads CASSPPNQDTQYF. Incomplete CDR3 DNA: TGTGCCAGCAGCCCTCCTAACCAAGAC.

Judged by abundance, this clone is medium-sized (0.01 to 0.1%). Gene and germline names: mouse. Coverage ceases 4 residues before the CDR3 finishes, and the germline J gene fills in the end. The same CDR3 can be traced to other DNA sequences in this sample. The chain is built from TRBV13-3 and TRBJ2-5; 7 bases match TRBD1. This CDR3 comprises 13 residues. Trimming removed 6 bases from V and 3 bases from J; junction bases left unmatched: 4. The germline V gene encodes CDR1 NNHDY and CDR2 SYVADS. This chain's CDR3 is CASKPGQQDTQYF. The part of the CDR3 DNA that was read is TGTGCCAGCAAACCGGGACAGCAAGAC. Complete variable domain (other parts from reference TRBV13-3 and TRBJ2-5): EAAVTQSPRSKVAVTGGKVTLSCHQTNNHDYMYWYRQDTGHGLRLIHYSYVADSTEKGDIPDGYKASRPSQENFSLILELASLSQTAVYFCASKPGQQDTQYFGPGTRLLVL.

Ten or more counts support this clone. These gene names are mouse names. The CDR3 goes on 4 residues after the read ends, and that part is filled in from the germline J gene. The V call is TRBV13-1, the J call TRBJ2-2; 8 nucleotides line up with TRBD2. The trim removed 0 bases at V and 0 bases at J, leaving 1 base unmatched. Germline loops: CDR1 NSHNY, CDR2 SYGAGN. The CDR3 is made up of 16 amino acids. The CDR3 reads CASSDAGGTNTGQLYF. Incomplete CDR3 DNA: TGTGCCAGCAGTGATGCTGGGGGGACAAACACCGGG.

To note about this clone: Gene names and germline refer to mouse. The read ends 4 residues shy of where the CDR3 ends; the end is completed using the germline J gene. The gene calls are TRBV13-3 and TRBJ2-1; TRBD2 matches at 12 bases. Germline V gives CDR1 NNHDY, CDR2 SYVADS. CDR3 size: 14 residues. The CDR3 DNA, read in part, is TGTGCCAGCAGTGAGACTGGGGGGGCGGCT. Amino acid sequence: CASSETGGAA. The CDR3 as a whole reads CASSETGGAAEQFF.

This clone was recorded at least ten times. Germline and genes here are mouse. The read finishes 4 residues shy of the CDR3 end, and the germline J gene is used to complete it. V usage is TRBV31 and J usage is TRBJ2-4, with 11 bases aligning to TRBD1. The CDR3 runs to 14 residues. Germline V CDR1 and CDR2: GKSSPN, SITVG. V was clipped by 7 bases and J by 2 bases; unmatched bases: 5. The part of the CDR3 DNA that was read is TGTGCCTCCGGGACAGGGGGTTATCAAAAC. The encoded protein is CASGTGGYQN. The full-length CDR3 reads as CASGTGGYQNTLYF.

As regards this clone: The listed genes are named as in mouse. The read comes to an end 4 residues before the CDR3 does, leaving the germline J gene to fill in the end. The chain is built from TRBV31 and TRBJ2-5; D gene unclear. The CDR3 sequence is 13 residues long. CDR1 and CDR2 (germline): GKSSPN, SITVG. V was shortened by 0 bases and J by 1 base, with 5 bases between the two germline ends. Here the CDR3 reads CAWSLRDQDTQYF. The part of the CDR3 DNA that was read is TGTGCCTGGAGTCTTAGGGACCAAGAC. Looking up the rest from reference TRBV31 and TRBJ2-5 gives the full variable domain: AQTIHQWPVAEIKAVGSPLSLGCTIKGKSSPNLYWYWQATGGTLQQLFYSITVGQVESVVQLNLSASRPKDDQFILSTEKLLLSHSGFYLCAWSLRDQDTQYFGPGTRLLVL.